The present T cell receptor beta chain was sequenced within a study of OX40 agonist ivuxolimab in advanced cancers. Study-level information: The dose-escalation cohort was around 83% male, with a mean age of about 56 years, ranging roughly 20 to 90. Findings and limits, study-wide: Low clonal expansion, among the lowest seen, marked partial responders at 0.1-3.0 mg/kg. In the 0.1 to 3.0 mg/kg range, CD4+ and CD8+ blood T cells had expanded clonally by week 6.

V lost 8 bases and J 0 bases, leaving 8 bases between the germline ends. CDR3 length equals 12 residues. The germline gives CDR1 GTSNPN, CDR2 SVGIG (reference sequence). Profiling relied on immunoSEQ multiplex PCR, and the TCRdb table lists in-frame clones only, not all of them. Seen here are 78,000 or so clones, 88% observed once, and the top ten hold over 0.75%. Concerning this clone: Its antigen is currently unknown.

This receptor was identified in an adult with an advanced solid tumor such as melanoma, head and neck, liver or kidney cancer. Sequencing was performed on CD4+ or CD8+ T cells sorted from blood, taken in a trial of the OX40 agonist ivuxolimab. The chain uses TRBV30 and TRBJ2-4; D unresolved. The CDR3 here is CAAQLAKNIQYF. The CDR3 DNA reads TGTGCCGCCCAGTTAGCCAAAAACATTCAGTACTTC.